The 28 T cell receptor beta chains given below trace back to one sample, sequenced in a study of CD8 T cells in Susac syndrome. Random hexamers served to reverse transcribe roughly 0.5 to 1 ug RNA. A single record per CDR3 protein comes from TCRdb applying MiXCR to the immunoSEQ multiplex PCR reads. Of about 300,000 distinct CDR3 sequences listed, approximately 85% are singletons. Sequenced material: CD8+ T cells from PBMCs. The receptor set was obtained from a human donor with multiple sclerosis.

The chain recombines TRBV30 with TRBJ2-7; TRBD1 agrees at 12 bases. Losses at the gene ends were 2 bases for V and 6 bases for J; bases not matched to a gene: 5. CDR1 is GTSNPN, CDR2 SVGIG, per germline (reference sequence). The CDR3 is made up of 14 amino acids. The chain's CDR3 is CAWSTGTGGREQYF. CDR3 DNA: TGTGCCTGGAGTACCGGGACAGGGGGCCGCGAGCAGTACTTC.

This clonotype was observed once. The DNA for the CDR3 is TGTGCCAGCAGTTTTCTAGCGGGAGGGTTACATGAGCAGTTCTTC. Translation gives CASSFLAGGLHEQFF. The rearrangement uses TRBV6-5 and TRBJ2-1; 12 bases match TRBD2. Germline V gene sequence: CDR1 MNHEY, CDR2 SVGAGI. After removal of 4 bases from V and 8 bases from J, the junction contained 6 bases not matched to a gene. The CDR3 runs 15 residues.

This chain joins TRBV11-2 and TRBJ2-5; D is ambiguous. The germline V gene has CDR1 SGHAT and CDR2 FQNNGV. Trimming took off 1 base at V and 5 bases at J, with 17 bases between the two ends. CDR3 length equals 16 residues. The CDR3 region is CASSLGEPTPLETQYF. CDR3 nucleotide sequence: TGTGCCAGCAGCTTAGGGGAACCCACCCCGCTCGAGACCCAGTACTTC.

The V and J genes are TRBV4-2 and TRBJ2-1; no definite D call. This CDR3 contains 18 residues. Germline CDR1 and CDR2: LGHNA and YNFKEQ. Between the trimmed V and J ends, which lost 0 bases and 7 bases, there was a span of 22 bases. Here the CDR3 DNA reads TGTGCCAGCAGCCAAGATGTGGTTCAGATTAACCCCGGGAATGAGCAGTTCTTC. This codes for CASSQDVVQINPGNEQFF.

This clonotype appeared once. The rearrangement joins TRBV6-5 to TRBJ1-1; tentative D call: TRBD1 (6 bases). Trimming shortened V by 7 bases and J by 2 bases, and 17 bases separated the two germline ends. The CDR3 loop spans 15 amino acids. Germline assignment: CDR1 MNHEY and CDR2 SVGAGI. The chain's CDR3 is CASTHEAGTNTEAFF. CDR3 DNA: TGTGCCAGCACTCACGAGGCAGGGACAAACACTGAAGCTTTCTTT.

This clonotype appeared a single time. V usage is TRBV6-2 or TRBV6-3 and J usage is TRBJ1-1; D is unresolved. This CDR3 spans 15 amino acids. Per the germline V gene, CDR1 is MNHEY and CDR2 is SVGEGT. V lost 5 bases, J lost 4 bases, and 17 bases lay in between. The CDR3, as DNA: TGTGCCAGCAGTCCCCCCGGCGCAGAGGGCACTGAAGCTTTCTTT. Translated, it gives CASSPPGAEGTEAFF.

This clonotype has only one observation. The V and J genes are TRBV29-1 and TRBJ2-1, with 11 positions matching TRBD2. The junction had 9 bases not matched to a gene; V was cut back by 1 base and J by 1 base. The germline gives CDR1 SQVTM, CDR2 ANQGSEA. The CDR3 length is 18 residues. CDR3 in amino acids: CSVEGGPGTSGSYNEQFF. The CDR3 DNA reads as TGCAGCGTTGAAGGGGGCCCAGGGACTAGCGGTTCCTACAATGAGCAGTTCTTC.

The CDR3 DNA reads as TGCAGTGCTCAGGCGGGGTATGGCTACACCTTC. As protein: CSAQAGYGYTF. J is TRBJ1-2 and V is TRBV20-1; D is unresolved. The V end was cut by 5 bases, the J end by 5 bases, with 9 bases between. CDR1 and CDR2 from the germline V gene are DFQATT and SNEGSKA (reference sequence). This CDR3 is 11 amino acids long.

The V call is TRBV7-9, the J call TRBJ2-6; weak D call: TRBD1 (6 bases). The CDR3 length is 15 residues. Trimming pared 7 bases from V and 0 bases from J, leaving 10 bases between. Germline loops: CDR1 SEHNR, CDR2 FQNEAQ (reference sequence). The CDR3: CASNSQGSGANVLTF. CDR3 nucleotide sequence: TGTGCCAGCAACTCACAGGGCTCTGGGGCCAACGTCCTGACTTTC.

This chain uses TRBV7-9 with TRBJ1-3, with 10 bases lining up with TRBD1. J was trimmed by 4 bases and V by 4 bases; bases with no gene match: 7. The CDR3 totals 16 residues. Germline CDR1 reads SEHNR; CDR2 reads FQNEAQ (reference sequence). The CDR3 bases are TGTGCCAGCAGCTCAAGACAGGGGGCGGTCGGAAACACCATATATTTT. It codes for CASSSRQGAVGNTIYF.

This chain uses TRBV7-9 with TRBJ2-7, with 9 positions matching TRBD1. Trimming removed 1 base from V and 11 bases from J; junction bases left unmatched: 12. The germline V gene has CDR1 SEHNR and CDR2 FQNEAQ (reference sequence). This CDR3 is built from 15 residues. For the CDR3, the DNA is TGTGCCAGCAGCTTAGGAGGGACAGGGCAAAAAAGAGAGTACTTC. Amino acid sequence: CASSLGGTGQKREYF.

This chain uses TRBV11-1 with TRBJ2-6; 12 nucleotides agree with TRBD2. V lost 4 bases, J lost 0 bases, and 10 bases stayed unmatched. CDR3 size: 20 residues. Germline lookup yields CDR1 SGHAT and CDR2 FQDESV (reference sequence). DNA of the CDR3: TGTGCCAGCAGCTCATCGGGACTAGCGGGCCTTTACTCTGGGGCCAACGTCCTGACTTTC. Amino acids: CASSSSGLAGLYSGANVLTF. Full variable domain (remainder filled in from reference TRBV11-1 and TRBJ2-6): EAEVAQSPRYKITEKSQAVAFWCDPISGHATLYWYRQILGQGPELLVQFQDESVVDDSQLPKDRFSAERLKGVDSTLKIQPAELGDSAMYLCASSSSGLAGLYSGANVLTFGAGSRLTVL.

CDR3 in amino acids: CASSEGQNTEAFF. For the CDR3, the DNA is TGTGCCAGCAGTGAAGGACAGAACACTGAAGCTTTCTTT. V and J are TRBV6-1 and TRBJ1-1; D is unclear. Germline CDR1 and CDR2: MNHNS and SASEGT. The CDR3 contains 13 residues. The ends were cut back, 1 base at V and 1 base at J, with 4 bases in the middle.

The chain has TRBV2 and TRBJ2-7; TRBD2 matches 9 bases. The CDR3 consists of 14 residues. CDR1 is SNHLY, CDR2 FYNNEI, per germline. V dropped 3 bases and J dropped 5; count of bases not matched to a gene: 5. CDR3 bases: TGTGCCAGCAGTGAGGGACTAGCTCAGGACGAGCAGTACTTC. Translation: CASSEGLAQDEQYF.

The V gene is TRBV3-1, the J gene TRBJ2-5; 8 bases line up with TRBD1. Germline V CDR1 and CDR2: LGHDT, YNNKEL (reference sequence). J lost 4 bases, V lost 4 bases, and 5 bases had no gene match. The CDR3 has 14 amino acids. The CDR3 nucleotides are TGTGCCAGCAGCCGGCCCGGACAGGGAGAGACCCAGTACTTC. Translation: CASSRPGQGETQYF.

The sample holds one count of this clonotype. The CDR3 region has the DNA TGTGCCAGCAGTTCCACATCGGGAAGCGCGAACACTGAAGCTTTCTTT. Protein: CASSSTSGSANTEAFF. This chain links TRBV28 with TRBJ1-1, with D unclear. V was pared by 4 bases and J by 1 base, with 16 bases between. The CDR3 is made up of 16 amino acids. Germline values: CDR1 MDHEN, CDR2 SYDVKM.

This chain links TRBV27 with TRBJ2-1; D may match TRBD1 or TRBD2 (5 bases each). The germline V gene encodes CDR1 MNHEY and CDR2 SMNVEV (reference sequence). This CDR3 has 15 residues. V was clipped by 4 bases and J by 3 bases, with 13 bases between them. CDR3 nucleotide sequence: TGTGCCAGCAGTTCCGGGACGAACTTCTACAATGAGCAGTTCTTC. Translated, it gives CASSSGTNFYNEQFF.

The gene calls are TRBV6-1 and TRBJ1-5; D remains unclear. There are 13 residues in the CDR3. V dropped 6 bases and J dropped 2 bases, with 8 bases sitting between them. CDR1 is MNHNS, CDR2 SASEGT, per germline. CDR3 DNA sequence: TGTGCCAGCAGGACCGAAGGCAATCAGCCCCAGCATTTT. Protein product: CASRTEGNQPQHF.

This clonotype appeared a single time. The chain has TRBV7-9 and TRBJ2-1; D unclear. V was clipped by 0 bases and J by 6 bases, with 12 bases between them. Germline CDR1 SEHNR, CDR2 FQNEAQ (reference sequence). The CDR3 sequence is 15 residues long. The CDR3 DNA is TGTGCCAGCAGCTTAGCTACCGGACCAGGCAATGAGCAGTTCTTC. It encodes CASSLATGPGNEQFF.

The DNA of the CDR3 is TGTGCCAGCAGCTTGTCTCCGCTAGCGGGAGATCAGCAAGAGACCCAGTACTTC. Protein: CASSLSPLAGDQQETQYF. This chain links TRBV5-4 with TRBJ2-5, with TRBD2 matching 10 bases. V dropped 1 base and J dropped 2; count of bases not matched to a gene: 11. Germline values: CDR1 SGHNT, CDR2 YYREEE (reference sequence). The CDR3 covers 18 residues.

The chain couples TRBV2 to TRBJ2-1, with D hard to call. From germline, CDR1 is SNHLY and CDR2 FYNNEI. The V end lost 2 bases, the J end lost 4 bases, and 6 bases lay between the germline ends. CDR3 size: 13 residues. CDR3 sequence reads: CASSEPDYNEQFF. CDR3 DNA: TGTGCCAGCAGTGAACCGGATTACAATGAGCAGTTCTTC.

V usage is TRBV20-1 and J usage is TRBJ2-1; a weak D match, TRBD2 (5 bases). The V end was cut by 1 base, the J end by 3 bases, with 13 bases between. CDR1 DFQATT and CDR2 SNEGSKA come from the germline V gene (reference sequence). The length of the CDR3 is 15 residues. DNA for the CDR3: TGCAGTGCTAGAGTGGCGGAGGAAGACTACAATGAGCAGTTCTTC. Protein product: CSARVAEEDYNEQFF.

The chain employs TRBV7-9 and TRBJ2-1, with 8 bases matching TRBD2. CDR3 length: 16 amino acids. J lost 9 bases, V lost 6 bases, and 16 bases had no gene match. The V gene's germline CDR1 is SEHNR and CDR2 FQNEAQ (reference sequence). CDR3 in DNA: TGTGCCAGCAGTCCCACAAGAAGCGGGAGTGCAGGTGAGCAGTTCTTC. This sequence encodes CASSPTRSGSAGEQFF.

The gene calls are TRBV11-2 and TRBJ2-1, with 9 positions matching TRBD2. The V segment lost 0 bases and the J segment 6 bases; nucleotides outside the gene matches: 3. The CDR3 is made up of 15 amino acids. Looked up from germline, CDR1 is SGHAT and CDR2 is FQNNGV. CDR3 region: CASSLDLLAGNEQFF. CDR3 nucleotides: TGTGCCAGCAGCTTAGATCTACTAGCGGGCAATGAGCAGTTCTTC.

This clonotype was detected once. V and J are TRBV10-1 and TRBJ2-7; 9 nucleotides agree with TRBD2. Trimming removed 1 base from V and 2 bases from J; junction bases left unmatched: 15. The CDR3 is 19 amino acids. Germline values: CDR1 WNHNN, CDR2 SYGVQD (reference sequence). The CDR3, as DNA: TGCGCCAGCAGTGAGTTTCCCGCCAACGGACTAGCGTCTACCTACGAGCAGTACTTC. Its protein is CASSEFPANGLASTYEQYF.

V is TRBV4-3 and J is TRBJ2-7, with 7 bases matching TRBD1. CDR3 length: 17 amino acids. CDR1 and CDR2 from the germline V gene are LGHNA and YSLEER. V dropped 2 bases and J dropped 2; count of bases not matched to a gene: 12. The CDR3 is CASSQYLSTGATYEQYF. CDR3 nucleotides: TGCGCCAGCAGCCAATACCTTTCTACAGGGGCTACCTACGAGCAGTACTTC.

This clonotype has more than one count but fewer than ten. The chain carries TRBV5-4 and TRBJ2-5; 7 nucleotides match TRBD2. This CDR3 region has 16 residues. Germline CDR1 SGHNT, CDR2 YYREEE (reference sequence). The trim removed 4 bases at V and 3 bases at J, leaving 12 bases unmatched. CDR3 in DNA: TGTGCCAGCAGCAGGGCGGATCGACTAGCCGAAGAGACCCAGTACTTC. Its protein product is CASSRADRLAEETQYF.

The chain uses TRBV4-3 and TRBJ2-1; D not certain. This CDR3 comprises 12 residues. CDR1 is LGHNA, CDR2 YSLEER, per germline. Deletions cut 3 bases from V and 8 bases from J, with 8 bases between. The CDR3 here is CASSQMDDEQFF. In nucleotides, the CDR3 is TGCGCCAGCAGCCAGATGGATGATGAGCAGTTCTTC.